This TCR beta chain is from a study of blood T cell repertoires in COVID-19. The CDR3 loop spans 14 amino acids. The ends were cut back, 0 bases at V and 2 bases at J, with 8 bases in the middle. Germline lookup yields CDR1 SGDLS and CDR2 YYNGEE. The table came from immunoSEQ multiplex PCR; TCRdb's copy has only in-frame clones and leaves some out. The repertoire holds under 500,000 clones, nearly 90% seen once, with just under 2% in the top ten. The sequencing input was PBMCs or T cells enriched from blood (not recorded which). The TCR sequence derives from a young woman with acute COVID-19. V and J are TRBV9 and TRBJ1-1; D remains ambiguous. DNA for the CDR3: TGTGCCAGCAGCGTAGATCTAGGAAACACTGAAGCTTTCTTT. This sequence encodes CASSVDLGNTEAFF.